Described below is a single TCR beta chain sequence and its context. Antigen specificity is unknown. The data derive from a study of cytomegalovirus exposure and HLA in healthy donors. Regarding the study as a whole: In a later analysis, across HLA loci, associated TCR counts were highest for DRB1, lowest for HLA-C. As a later analysis showed, several of the most significant clusters appeared to be linked to common viral pathogens.

The PCR ran on 60 Vbeta and 13 Jbeta primers. TCRdb's table, derived via immunoSEQ multiplex PCR, lists solely in-frame clones and lacks some. The sample has 160,000 or so clones, approximately 80% seen once. With 10 bases removed from V and 7 bases from J, the gap between germline ends came to 11 bases. Germline CDR1 and CDR2: SNHLY and FYNNEI. The CDR3 has 11 amino acids. The sample taken for sequencing was PBMCs. This clonotype was sampled from a male donor in good health and CMV-seronegative. This chain joins TRBV2 and TRBJ2-1; D unresolved. The CDR3 here is CATKWANEQFF. DNA for the CDR3: TGTGCCACAAAGTGGGCGAATGAGCAGTTCTTC.